The sequence of this T cell receptor beta chain was determined in a study of OX40 agonist ivuxolimab in advanced cancers. The wider study: Patients were dosed intravenously with ivuxolimab at 0.01 to 10 mg/kg every 2 weeks.

Study-wide findings and caveats: Low levels of normalized T-cell clonal expansion also appeared in some nonresponders. What antigens the expanded peripheral T cells recognized was never established. There were, on average, more expanded clones in CD8+ T cells than in CD4+.

Repertoires were generated with immunoSEQ multiplex PCR, while TCRdb's copy carries only in-frame clones and drops some. Here the sample spans around 46,000 clones, about nine tenths being singletons. A word on this clone: Antigen: not known.

The sequence was obtained from an adult with an advanced solid tumor such as melanoma, head and neck, liver or kidney cancer. The sequencing used CD4+ or CD8+ T cells sorted from blood, collected in a trial of the OX40 agonist ivuxolimab.

The CDR3 DNA reads as TGTGCCAGCAGTTACCCCAGGGAAGGTTTCTATGGCTACACCTTC. Translating it yields CASSYPREGFYGYTF. The V gene is TRBV6-5, the J gene TRBJ1-2; weak D call: TRBD1 (5 bases). The CDR3 has 15 amino acids. The germline V gene has CDR1 MNHEY and CDR2 SVGAGI. The V and J ends lost 2 bases and 4 bases respectively, with 14 bases between them.